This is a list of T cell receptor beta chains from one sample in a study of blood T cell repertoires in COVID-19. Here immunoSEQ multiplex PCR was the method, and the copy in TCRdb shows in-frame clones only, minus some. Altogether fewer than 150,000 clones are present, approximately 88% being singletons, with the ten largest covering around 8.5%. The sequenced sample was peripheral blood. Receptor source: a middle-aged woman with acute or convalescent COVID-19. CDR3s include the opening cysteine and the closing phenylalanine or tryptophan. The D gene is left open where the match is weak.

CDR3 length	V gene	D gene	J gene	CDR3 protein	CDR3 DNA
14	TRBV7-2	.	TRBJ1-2	CASSSQGGNYGYTF	TGTGCCAGCAGCTCGCAGGGTGGGAACTATGGCTACACCTTC
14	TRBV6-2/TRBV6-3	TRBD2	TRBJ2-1	CASSYAGLGFEQFF	TGTGCCAGCAGTTATGCCGGACTAGGATTTGAGCAGTTCTTC
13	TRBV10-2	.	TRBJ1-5	CASSQIYNQPQHF	TGCGCCAGCAGTCAGATTTACAATCAGCCCCAGCATTTT
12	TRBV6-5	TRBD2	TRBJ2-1	CASSYAGTKQFF	TGTGCCAGCAGTTACGCCGGGACTAAGCAGTTCTTC
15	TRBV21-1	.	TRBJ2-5	CASGLGGATQETQYF	TGTGCCAGCGGTCTTGGCGGGGCGACTCAAGAGACCCAGTACTTC
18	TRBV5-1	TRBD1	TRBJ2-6	CASSLQGASPSGANVLTF	TGCGCCAGCAGCTTGCAGGGGGCAAGTCCTTCTGGGGCCAACGTCCTGACTTTC
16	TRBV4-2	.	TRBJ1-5	CASSQEGGVSNQPQHF	TGTGCCAGCAGCCAAGAGGGGGGGGTCTCAAATCAGCCCCAGCATTTT
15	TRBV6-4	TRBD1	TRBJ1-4	CASSSDRGRWEKLFF	TGTGCCAGCAGTTCCGACAGGGGGCGGTGGGAAAAACTGTTTTTT
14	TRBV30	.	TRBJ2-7	CAWSVSGRVFEQYF	TGTGCCTGGAGTGTAAGTGGCAGGGTGTTCGAGCAGTACTTC
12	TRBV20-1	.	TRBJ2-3	CSASQGTDTQYF	TGCAGTGCTAGTCAGGGTACAGATACGCAGTATTTT
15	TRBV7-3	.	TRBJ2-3	CASSSSGVSTDTQYF	TGTGCCAGCAGCTCCTCGGGGGTGAGCACAGATACGCAGTATTTT
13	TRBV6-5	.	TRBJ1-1	CASSRQAYTEAFF	TGTGCCAGCAGCCGACAGGCCTACACTGAAGCTTTCTTT